These 24 T cell receptor beta chains were all obtained from the same sample, sequenced in a study of PD-1 blockade in classical Hodgkin lymphoma. TCRdb's copy holds only in-frame clones and misses some; the assay was immunoSEQ multiplex PCR. Among some 6,900 clones listed, about 79% were seen once. Relapse after autologous stem cell transplantation occurred in every patient, and brentuximab vedotin exposure varied. The sample consisted of peripheral blood mononuclear cells (PBMCs), taken before the second cycle of nivolumab. These receptors were taken from a human donor with classical Hodgkin lymphoma.

The chain carries TRBV7-2 and TRBJ2-7, with 7 positions matching TRBD2. Germline CDR1 is SGHTA and CDR2 is FQGNSA. CDR3 length: 16 residues. V was pared by 6 bases and J by 4 bases, with 15 bases of the junction left unmatched. The CDR3 DNA reads TGTGCCAGCAGTCTAGGCGGCGGGAGTTTTTGGTACGAGCAGTACTTC. It yields the protein CASSLGGGSFWYEQYF.

The V call is TRBV7-8, the J call TRBJ2-7; 7 bases agree with TRBD1. Germline CDR1 SGHVS, CDR2 FQNEAQ. V dropped 7 bases and J dropped 2; count of bases not matched to a gene: 8. The CDR3 runs 14 residues. CDR3 sequence reads: CASIQGQGAYEQYF. The DNA for the CDR3 is TGTGCCAGCATCCAAGGGCAGGGGGCCTACGAGCAGTACTTC.

The gene calls are TRBV4-1 and TRBJ1-5; D might be TRBD1 (5 bases). Germline assignment: CDR1 MGHRA and CDR2 YSYEKL. V dropped 0 bases and J dropped 0 bases, with 9 bases sitting between them. This CDR3 comprises 16 residues. CDR3 DNA: TGCGCCAGCAGCCAAGAAGACAGAAATAGCAATCAGCCCCAGCATTTT. Translated: CASSQEDRNSNQPQHF.

V and J are TRBV6-7 and TRBJ2-7; either TRBD1 or TRBD2 may fit D (6 bases each). TRBV6-7 is designated an ORF whose function remains uncertain. V lost 4 bases, J lost 2 bases, and 27 bases lay in between. CDR3 size: 19 residues. Here the CDR3 reads CASSCRPRGAGITPYEQYF. DNA of the CDR3: TGTGCCAGCAGTTGCCGCCCGAGGGGGGCGGGCATAACCCCCTACGAGCAGTACTTC.

This rearrangement joins TRBV27 to TRBJ1-2, with D possibly TRBD1 on 5 matching bases. CDR1 is MNHEY, CDR2 SMNVEV, per germline (reference sequence). V was pared by 5 bases and J by 4 bases, with 14 bases between. This CDR3 contains 14 residues. The CDR3: CASSPRQTFYGYTF. The CDR3 nucleotides are TGTGCCAGCAGTCCCCGACAGACGTTCTATGGCTACACCTTC.

This clone has only a few counts. The rearrangement uses TRBV16 and TRBJ2-7; the D gene is possibly TRBD1 (5 bases). Germline CDR1 KGHSY, CDR2 FQNENV. Trimming took 3 bases from V and 3 from J, leaving 9 bases between them. The CDR3 has 13 residues. In DNA, the CDR3 is TGTGCCAGCAGCCAGGGTAGGGGCTACGAGCAGTACTTC. It translates to CASSQGRGYEQYF.

The chain links TRBV11-2 to TRBJ2-2; the D is unclear. The V gene's germline CDR1 is SGHAT and CDR2 FQNNGV. V was shortened by 1 base and J by 7 bases, with 7 bases between the two germline ends. This CDR3 region has 13 residues. The CDR3 here is CASSLATVGELFF. The DNA of the CDR3 is TGTGCCAGCAGCTTAGCGACCGTCGGGGAGCTGTTTTTT.

This clone was detected once. The chain carries TRBV5-6 and TRBJ1-1; D remains unclear. V dropped 4 bases and J dropped 0 bases, with 13 bases sitting between them. Germline V gene lookup returns CDR1 SGHDT and CDR2 YYEEEE. CDR3 length equals 15 residues. In nucleotides, the CDR3 is TGTGCCAGCAGCCCGATCGACACCGTGAACACTGAAGCTTTCTTT. Protein sequence: CASSPIDTVNTEAFF.

The chain carries TRBV25-1 and TRBJ1-3, with 7 bases fitting TRBD1. From germline, CDR1 is MGHDK and CDR2 SYGVNS. The V gene end was trimmed by 4 bases and the J gene end by 8 bases; junction bases not matched to a gene: 2. CDR3 length equals 12 residues. The CDR3, as DNA: TGTGCCAGCAGTGGGACAGGATACACCATATATTTT. Its translation is CASSGTGYTIYF. The entire variable domain, with the rest obtained from reference TRBV25-1 and TRBJ1-3, is as follows: EADIYQTPRYLVIGTGKKITLECSQTMGHDKMYWYQQDPGMELHLIHYSYGVNSTEKGDLSSESTVSRIRTEHFPLTLESARPSHTSQYLCASSGTGYTIYFGEGSWLTVV.

The chain recombines TRBV6-1 with TRBJ2-7; 7 bases map to TRBD1. There are 22 residues in the CDR3. The V gene end was trimmed by 0 bases and the J gene end by 0 bases; junction bases not matched to a gene: 23. Germline CDR1 reads MNHNS; CDR2 reads SASEGT. In DNA form, the CDR3 reads TGTGCCAGCAGTGAAGCCGATACACCGGGACAGTTCAGAAAGTCCGGCTCCTACGAGCAGTACTTC. Translation: CASSEADTPGQFRKSGSYEQYF.

The chain is built from TRBV5-6 and TRBJ2-5; 11 bases map to TRBD2. The J segment lost 0 bases and the V segment lost 2 bases, leaving 3 bases of the junction unmatched. This CDR3 has 16 amino acids. Germline CDR1 reads SGHDT; CDR2 reads YYEEEE. The CDR3, as DNA: TGTGCCAGCAGCTTACGACTAGCGGGAAACCAAGAGACCCAGTACTTC. Encoded protein: CASSLRLAGNQETQYF.

The chain employs TRBV9 and TRBJ2-3; 8 bases are shared with TRBD2. Looked up from germline, CDR1 is SGDLS and CDR2 is YYNGEE. This CDR3 spans 18 amino acids. Trimming took 2 bases from V and 2 from J; bases not matched to a gene: 13. CDR3 amino acids: CASSVPTAVTSDTDTQYF. CDR3 DNA: TGTGCCAGCAGCGTCCCAACTGCTGTGACTAGCGACACAGATACGCAGTATTTT.

The chain has TRBV9 and TRBJ2-3, with TRBD1 identical over 9 bases. CDR1 SGDLS and CDR2 YYNGEE come from the germline V gene. The V segment lost 4 bases and the J segment 2 bases; nucleotides outside the gene matches: 8. The CDR3 runs to 16 residues. CDR3 nucleotides: TGTGCCAGCAGCCCCGGGGACAGGGTGGCCACAGATACGCAGTATTTT. Encoded protein: CASSPGDRVATDTQYF.

This clone was recorded only once. This CDR3 is CASSLGAGAGEQYF. The CDR3 coding sequence is TGTGCCAGCAGCTTAGGGGCGGGAGCCGGGGAGCAGTACTTC. The V and J genes are TRBV7-2 and TRBJ2-7, with 7 positions matching TRBD2. Germline loops: CDR1 SGHTA, CDR2 FQGNSA. With V trimmed by 1 base and J by 7 bases, 7 bases remained unmatched. The CDR3 runs to 14 residues.

The CDR3 sequence is CSAGTVYNEQFF. CDR3 coding DNA: TGCAGCGCCGGGACAGTTTACAATGAGCAGTTCTTC. The gene calls are TRBV29-1 and TRBJ2-1; 7 bases match TRBD1. Germline V gives CDR1 SQVTM, CDR2 ANQGSEA. With V trimmed by 7 bases and J by 4 bases, 4 bases remained unmatched. CDR3 size: 12 residues.

This chain joins TRBV7-6 and TRBJ2-7; no firm D call. Germline values: CDR1 SGHVS, CDR2 FNYEAQ. Trimming removed 1 base from V and 6 bases from J, with 10 bases in between. This CDR3 has 13 residues. As DNA, the CDR3 is TGTGCCAGCAGCTTAGTGGGCAGGCGCGAGCAGTACTTC. This sequence encodes CASSLVGRREQYF.

This rearrangement joins TRBV19 to TRBJ2-7; D might be TRBD1 or TRBD2, each matching 5 bases. Germline CDR1 and CDR2: LNHDA and SQIVND (reference sequence). The V and J ends lost 4 bases and 3 bases respectively, with 10 bases between them. The CDR3 spans 13 residues. The chain's CDR3 is CASSRGSDYEQYF. CDR3 nucleotide sequence: TGTGCCAGTAGTAGGGGGTCTGACTACGAGCAGTACTTC.

As regards this clone: It may be a read error: a sequence one base away is much more abundant. This sequence joins TRBV19 and TRBJ2-7; a possible D gene is TRBD2 (5 bases). Trimming shortened V by 4 bases and J by 5 bases, and 18 bases separated the two germline ends. The CDR3 is 15 residues long. CDR1 and CDR2 from the germline V gene are LNHDA and SQIVND (reference sequence). This chain's CDR3 is CASSNPRASSNEQYF. The CDR3 region has the DNA TGTGCCAGTAGTAACCCGAGGGCATCTTCGAACGAGCAGTACTTC. The entire variable domain, with the rest obtained from reference TRBV19 and TRBJ2-7, is as follows: DGGITQSPKYLFRKEGQNVTLSCEQNLNHDAMYWYRQDPGQGLRLIYYSQIVNDFQKGDIAEGYSVSREKKESFPLTVTSAQKNPTAFYLCASSNPRASSNEQYFGPGTRLTVT.

The chain uses TRBV25-1 and TRBJ2-3; 7 bases match TRBD2. Germline assignment: CDR1 MGHDK and CDR2 SYGVNS. Losses at the gene ends were 3 bases for V and 4 bases for J; bases not matched to a gene: 7. This CDR3 is built from 15 residues. CDR3 loop: CASSDFAGVADTQYF. In DNA, the CDR3 is TGTGCCAGCAGTGACTTCGCGGGAGTAGCAGATACGCAGTATTTT.

V usage is TRBV27 and J usage is TRBJ1-1; no clear D. This CDR3 contains 14 residues. Germline loops: CDR1 MNHEY, CDR2 SMNVEV (reference sequence). Trimming shortened V by 4 bases and J by 1 base, and 10 bases separated the two germline ends. CDR3 in amino acids: CASSSISWNTEAFF. Here the CDR3 DNA reads TGTGCCAGCAGTTCAATATCCTGGAACACTGAAGCTTTCTTT.

This sequence joins TRBV11-2 and TRBJ2-7; possible D gene TRBD2, 6 bases. CDR1 and CDR2 (germline): SGHAT, FQNNGV. V was cut by 7 bases and J by 6 bases, with 22 bases left in between. This CDR3 region has 15 residues. This CDR3 reads CASTVAGRETSEQYF. Here the CDR3 DNA reads TGTGCCAGCACCGTGGCTGGACGGGAGACCAGCGAGCAGTACTTC.

This sequence joins TRBV6-1 and TRBJ1-2; maybe TRBD1 (5 bases). Deletions cut 6 bases from V and 6 bases from J, with 20 bases between. From germline, CDR1 is MNHNS and CDR2 SASEGT. The CDR3 consists of 15 residues. The CDR3 DNA follows: TGTGCCAGCAGATTCTCCCTGGGGCAGGCTAATGGCTACACCTTC. This encodes CASRFSLGQANGYTF.

This chain uses TRBV7-8 with TRBJ1-1; D may be TRBD1 (6 bases). The germline CDR1 and CDR2 sequences are SGHVS and FQNEAQ. The CDR3 runs 14 residues. Trimming shortened V by 4 bases and J by 3 bases, and 12 bases separated the two germline ends. CDR3 sequence reads: CASSWGAGDTEAFF. As DNA, the CDR3 is TGTGCCAGCAGCTGGGGGGCAGGTGACACTGAAGCTTTCTTT.

This rearrangement joins TRBV4-1 to TRBJ2-7, with D perhaps matching TRBD2 (5 bases). This CDR3 has 15 residues. The germline V gene encodes CDR1 MGHRA and CDR2 YSYEKL. Trimming removed 7 bases at V and 0 bases at J, with 16 bases between. DNA for the CDR3: TGCGCCAGCACCCCTCGGCCGGGGTCCTCCTACGAGCAGTACTTC. It encodes CASTPRPGSSYEQYF.